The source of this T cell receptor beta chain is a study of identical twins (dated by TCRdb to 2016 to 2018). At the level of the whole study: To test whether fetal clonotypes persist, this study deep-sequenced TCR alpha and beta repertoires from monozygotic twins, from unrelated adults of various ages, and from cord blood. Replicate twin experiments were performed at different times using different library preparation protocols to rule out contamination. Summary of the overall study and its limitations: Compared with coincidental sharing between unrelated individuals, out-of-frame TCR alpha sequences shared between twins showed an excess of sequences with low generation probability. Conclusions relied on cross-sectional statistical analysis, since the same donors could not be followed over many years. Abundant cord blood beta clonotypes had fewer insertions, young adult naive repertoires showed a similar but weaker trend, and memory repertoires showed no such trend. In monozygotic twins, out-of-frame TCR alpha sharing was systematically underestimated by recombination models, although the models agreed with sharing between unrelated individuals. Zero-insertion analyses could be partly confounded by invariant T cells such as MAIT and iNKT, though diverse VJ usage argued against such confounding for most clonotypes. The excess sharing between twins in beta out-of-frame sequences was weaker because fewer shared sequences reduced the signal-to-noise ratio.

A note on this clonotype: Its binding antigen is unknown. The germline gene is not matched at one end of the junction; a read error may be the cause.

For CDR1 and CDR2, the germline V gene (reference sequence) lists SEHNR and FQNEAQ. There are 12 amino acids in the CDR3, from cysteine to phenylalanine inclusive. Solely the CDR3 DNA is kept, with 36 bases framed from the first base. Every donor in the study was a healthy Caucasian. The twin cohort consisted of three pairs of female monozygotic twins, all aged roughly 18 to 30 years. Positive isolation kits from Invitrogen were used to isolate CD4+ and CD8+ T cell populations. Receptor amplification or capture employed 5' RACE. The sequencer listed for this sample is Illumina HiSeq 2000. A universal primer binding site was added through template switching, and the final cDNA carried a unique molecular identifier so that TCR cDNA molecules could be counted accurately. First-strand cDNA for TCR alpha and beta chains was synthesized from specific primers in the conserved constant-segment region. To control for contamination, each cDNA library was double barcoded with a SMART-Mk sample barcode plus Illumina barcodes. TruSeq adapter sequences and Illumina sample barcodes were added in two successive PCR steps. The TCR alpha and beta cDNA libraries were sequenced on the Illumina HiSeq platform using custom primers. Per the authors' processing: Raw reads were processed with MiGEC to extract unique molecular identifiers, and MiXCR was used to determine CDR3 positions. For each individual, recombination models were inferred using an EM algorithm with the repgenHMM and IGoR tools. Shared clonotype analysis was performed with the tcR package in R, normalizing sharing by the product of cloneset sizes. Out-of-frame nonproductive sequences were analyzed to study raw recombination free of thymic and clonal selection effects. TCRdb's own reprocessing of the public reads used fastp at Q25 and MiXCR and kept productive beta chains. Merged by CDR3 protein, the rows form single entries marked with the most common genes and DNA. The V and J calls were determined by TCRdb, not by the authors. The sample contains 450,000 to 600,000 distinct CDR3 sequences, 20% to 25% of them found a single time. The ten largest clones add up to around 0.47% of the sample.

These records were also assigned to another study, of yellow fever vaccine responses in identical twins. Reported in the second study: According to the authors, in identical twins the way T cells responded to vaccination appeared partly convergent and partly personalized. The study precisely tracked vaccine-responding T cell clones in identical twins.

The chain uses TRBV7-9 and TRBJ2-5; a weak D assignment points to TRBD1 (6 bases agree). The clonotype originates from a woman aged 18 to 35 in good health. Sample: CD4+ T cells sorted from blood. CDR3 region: CTAQGIQETQYF. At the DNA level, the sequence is TGCACAGCCCAGGGGATCCAAGAGACCCAGTACTTC.